The 22 T cell receptor beta chains presented below share a single source sample, sequenced in a study of blood T cell repertoires in COVID-19. Data came from immunoSEQ multiplex PCR; TCRdb stores just in-frame clones and leaves some out. The data hold 300,000 to 350,000 clones, with approximately 89% observed a single time. The sequenced sample consisted of peripheral blood. These receptors all stem from an older woman with COVID-19, enrolled during active disease.

Only a few counts were recorded for this clone. The sample has other DNA sequences that encode this CDR3 too. The chain has TRBV30 and TRBJ1-1; D is undetermined. The CDR3 consists of 13 residues. The V gene lost 0 bases and the J gene lost 5 bases, with 10 bases spanning the gap. CDR1 is GTSNPN, CDR2 SVGIG, per germline (reference sequence). DNA for the CDR3: TGTGCCTGGAGTGTCGGAGGGTCGACTGAAGCTTTCTTT. It codes for CAWSVGGSTEAFF.

The chain employs TRBV2 and TRBJ1-5; tentative D call: TRBD1 (6 bases). V gave up 8 bases and J gave up 1 base, with 12 bases separating them. Germline loops: CDR1 SNHLY, CDR2 FYNNEI. This CDR3 has 14 amino acids. CDR3 DNA: TGTGCCAGCGGACAAGACAGGAGCAATCAGCCCCAGCATTTT. This translates into CASGQDRSNQPQHF. The full variable domain, completed using reference TRBV2 and TRBJ1-5, is EPEVTQTPSHQVTQMGQEVILRCVPISNHLYFYWYRQILGQKVEFLVSFYNNEISEKSEIFDDQFSVERPDGSNFTLKIRSTKLEDSAMYFCASGQDRSNQPQHFGDGTRLSIL.

This chain connects TRBV4-1 to TRBJ1-4, with 9 positions matching TRBD1. The CDR3 runs 15 residues. The germline V gene encodes CDR1 MGHRA and CDR2 YSYEKL. V was pared by 4 bases and J by 4 bases, with 4 bases of the junction left unmatched. CDR3 protein: CASSRAGQGNEKLFF. In DNA form, the CDR3 reads TGCGCCAGCAGCCGAGCGGGACAGGGTAATGAAAAACTGTTTTTT.

V is TRBV7-3 and J is TRBJ2-2; D gene unclear. This CDR3 has 15 residues. V shed 5 bases and J shed 1 base, with 11 bases lying between them. Germline CDR1 is SGHTA and CDR2 is FQGTGA. The CDR3 reads CASSPLPMNTGELFF. The CDR3 bases are TGTGCCAGCAGCCCCCTCCCTATGAACACCGGGGAGCTGTTTTTT.

This chain links TRBV6-1 with TRBJ1-2, with D perhaps TRBD1 (5 bases). Germline CDR1 is MNHNS and CDR2 is SASEGT. The germline V and J ends were trimmed by 3 bases and 7 bases, with 15 bases remaining between them. This CDR3 is 14 amino acids long. CDR3 loop: CASSDGGRVGGYTF. CDR3 in DNA: TGTGCCAGCAGTGACGGCGGCAGGGTTGGTGGCTACACCTTC.

This rearrangement joins TRBV10-2 to TRBJ1-2; TRBD1 matches at 11 bases. In germline, CDR1 is WSHSY, CDR2 SAAADI. V was clipped by 6 bases and J by 1 base; unmatched bases: 7. The CDR3 length is 16 residues. The CDR3: CASRGQGALRNYGYTF. CDR3 coding DNA: TGCGCCAGCAGAGGACAGGGGGCCTTACGTAACTATGGCTACACCTTC.

The J gene is TRBJ1-5, the V gene TRBV7-8; 10 bases line up with TRBD1. Trimming took 5 bases from V and 6 from J; bases not matched to a gene: 7. CDR3 size: 15 residues. Germline CDR1 reads SGHVS; CDR2 reads FQNEAQ. CDR3 DNA sequence: TGTGCCAGCAGCGCAGGACAGGGGGGGGTTCAGCCCCAGCATTTT. This sequence encodes CASSAGQGGVQPQHF.

The chain links TRBV18 to TRBJ1-2, with 8 bases aligning to TRBD1. Germline CDR1 KGHSH, CDR2 LQKENI. Unmatched junction bases numbered 7, after V lost 0 bases and J lost 4 bases. This CDR3 has 16 amino acids. CDR3 loop: CASSPPRQGNSYGYTF. DNA of the CDR3: TGTGCCAGCTCACCACCGCGACAGGGGAACTCCTATGGCTACACCTTC.

In this sample, this clone turned up once. V gene TRBV9 combines with J gene TRBJ1-1, with a possible D match to TRBD1 (6 bases). This CDR3 is 18 amino acids long. The V end was cut by 4 bases, the J end by 4 bases, with 26 bases between. Germline assignment: CDR1 SGDLS and CDR2 YYNGEE. In DNA, the CDR3 is TGTGCCAGCAGCCCATCCCCGATGCCGGGCCGAGGGGGCACTGAAGCTTTCTTT. Encoded protein: CASSPSPMPGRGGTEAFF.

The genes are TRBV14 and TRBJ2-3; a possible D gene is TRBD2 (5 bases). The CDR3 is made up of 15 amino acids. Germline-derived CDR1 and CDR2 are SGHDN and FVKESK. Trimming took off 4 bases at V and 3 bases at J, with 14 bases between the two ends. The CDR3 is CASSPLFGITDTQYF. CDR3 nucleotides: TGTGCCAGCAGCCCCCTATTCGGGATAACAGATACGCAGTATTTT. Filled out from reference TRBV14 and TRBJ2-3, the complete variable domain reads EAGVTQFPSHSVIEKGQTVTLRCDPISGHDNLYWYRRVMGKEIKFLLHFVKESKQDESGMPNNRFLAERTGGTYSTLKVQPAELEDSGVYFCASSPLFGITDTQYFGPGTRLTVL.

This sequence joins TRBV6-5 and TRBJ1-2, with 7 bases matching TRBD1. The CDR3 loop spans 13 amino acids. Germline V gene data show CDR1 as MNHEY and CDR2 as SVGAGI. The V segment lost 4 bases and the J segment 7 bases; nucleotides outside the gene matches: 6. CDR3 loop: CASSSNRGGGYTF. The CDR3 region has the DNA TGTGCCAGCAGTTCCAACAGGGGAGGTGGCTACACCTTC.

CDR3 loop: CASRRDRSSYEQYF. The CDR3 region has the DNA TGTGCCAGTAGGAGGGACAGGAGCTCCTACGAGCAGTACTTC. The chain uses TRBV19 and TRBJ2-7; 8 bases fit TRBD1. The CDR3 length is 14 residues. Germline loops: CDR1 LNHDA, CDR2 SQIVND (reference sequence). Trimming took 6 bases from V and 0 from J; bases not matched to a gene: 4.

The chain links TRBV30 to TRBJ1-1, with 8 positions matching TRBD1. CDR1 is GTSNPN, CDR2 SVGIG, per germline (reference sequence). The CDR3 is made up of 14 amino acids. This CDR3 is CAMDSGTGNTEAFF. The CDR3 region has the DNA TGTGCAATGGACTCCGGGACAGGGAACACTGAAGCTTTCTTT.

V and J are TRBV11-1 and TRBJ1-1; D is ambiguous. With 6 bases removed from V and 1 base from J, the gap between germline ends came to 12 bases. The CDR3 covers 14 residues. Germline lookup yields CDR1 SGHAT and CDR2 FQDESV (reference sequence). The CDR3 nucleotides are TGTGCCAGCAGAGTAACAACAGCGAACACTGAAGCTTTCTTT. This encodes CASRVTTANTEAFF. Filled out from reference TRBV11-1 and TRBJ1-1, the complete variable domain reads EAEVAQSPRYKITEKSQAVAFWCDPISGHATLYWYRQILGQGPELLVQFQDESVVDDSQLPKDRFSAERLKGVDSTLKIQPAELGDSAMYLCASRVTTANTEAFFGQGTRLTVV.

The V gene is TRBV5-1, the J gene TRBJ1-5; a weak D match, TRBD1 (5 bases). The CDR3 covers 15 residues. Germline CDR1 SGHRS, CDR2 YFSETQ. Deletions cut 4 bases from V and 3 bases from J, with 14 bases between. This CDR3 is CASSLTSGINQPQHF. DNA for the CDR3: TGCGCCAGCAGCCTGACCTCAGGGATCAATCAGCCCCAGCATTTT.

The V call is TRBV28, the J call TRBJ2-7; 9 bases map to TRBD1. V lost 3 bases to trimming and J lost 2 bases; unmatched junction nucleotides: 5. This CDR3 region has 15 residues. CDR1 and CDR2 from the germline V gene are MDHEN and SYDVKM. CDR3: CASSFRDRVPYEQYF. DNA of the CDR3: TGTGCCAGCAGTTTTCGGGACAGGGTCCCCTACGAGCAGTACTTC.

This chain joins TRBV28 and TRBJ2-7; perhaps TRBD1 as D (6 bases). From germline, CDR1 is MDHEN and CDR2 SYDVKM. The CDR3 sequence is 15 residues long. Trimming shortened V by 5 bases and J by 9 bases, and 23 bases separated the two germline ends. The CDR3 DNA reads TGTGCCAGCAGTGAAATTCCGGGACAAAGGGTCTCGCAGTACTTC. Translation: CASSEIPGQRVSQYF.

This chain connects TRBV30 to TRBJ2-7, with D maybe TRBD1 (5 bases). V dropped 7 bases and J dropped 1 base, with 14 bases sitting between them. Germline V gene sequence: CDR1 GTSNPN, CDR2 SVGIG (reference sequence). This CDR3 region has 13 residues. CDR3 coding DNA: TGTGCCTCAAACGGCAGGGAATCCTACGAGCAGTACTTC. Its translation: CASNGRESYEQYF.

This clone was recorded only once. The chain uses TRBV5-4 and TRBJ2-7; 9 bases are shared with TRBD2. Germline-derived CDR1 and CDR2 are SGHNT and YYREEE (reference sequence). The CDR3 contains 15 residues. V was clipped by 4 bases and J by 0 bases; unmatched bases: 5. The CDR3 sequence: CASSAGGYNSYEQYF. In nucleotides, the CDR3 is TGTGCCAGCAGCGCGGGGGGGTACAACTCCTACGAGCAGTACTTC.

The chain recombines TRBV12-5 with TRBJ2-2; tentatively, D is TRBD1 (6 bases). V lost 2 bases and J 0 bases, leaving 19 bases between the germline ends. The CDR3 runs 19 residues. From germline, CDR1 is LGHNT and CDR2 FRNRAP. The chain's CDR3 is CASGLSQGIPGANTGELFF. In DNA, the CDR3 is TGTGCTAGTGGTTTGTCCCAGGGGATACCCGGGGCGAACACCGGGGAGCTGTTTTTT.

The V and J genes are TRBV7-8 and TRBJ1-2, with D perhaps TRBD1 (6 bases). The CDR3 is made up of 11 amino acids. The V and J ends lost 6 bases and 10 bases respectively, with 12 bases between them. Germline V gives CDR1 SGHVS, CDR2 FQNEAQ. CDR3 protein: CASRARGPYTF. The CDR3 nucleotides read TGTGCCAGCAGAGCCAGGGGTCCCTACACCTTC.

The chain uses TRBV19 and TRBJ1-2; 12 bases line up with TRBD1. V trimming: 5 bases; J trimming: 5 bases; junction bases outside the gene matches: 6. Germline CDR1 reads LNHDA; CDR2 reads SQIVND (reference sequence). CDR3 length equals 15 residues. CDR3: CASSPGTGGVYGYTF. The CDR3 bases are TGTGCCAGTAGTCCCGGGACAGGGGGCGTTTATGGCTACACCTTC. The full variable domain, completed using reference TRBV19 and TRBJ1-2, is DGGITQSPKYLFRKEGQNVTLSCEQNLNHDAMYWYRQDPGQGLRLIYYSQIVNDFQKGDIAEGYSVSREKKESFPLTVTSAQKNPTAFYLCASSPGTGGVYGYTFGSGTRLTVV.